This T cell receptor beta chain was identified during a study of shared clonotypes between healthy human individuals. V trimming: 3 bases; J trimming: 4 bases; junction bases outside the gene matches: 6. The CDR3 runs 15 residues. Germline-derived CDR1 and CDR2 are SNHLY and FYNNEI. Every donor, a Caucasian adult, lived in Nashville, Tennessee. Subsets obtained from CD4+ cells comprised CD45RA+ naive and CD45RA-negative memory cells. Study-level findings and limits: Shared clonotypes across all four donors exceeded non-shared ones in generation probability. Clonotype sharing among donors, it was expected, would be affected by sequencing depth.

For this clone: Its antigen is not known.

Sequencing used immunoSEQ multiplex PCR; TCRdb keeps in-frame clones, though not all of them. The profile shows 950,000 to 1,100,000 clones, roughly 80% of them singletons. The receptor was derived from a man aged 18 to 30 in good health. The chain links TRBV2 to TRBJ2-5, with 9 nucleotides matching TRBD2. Sequences were obtained from memory CD4+ T cells sorted from blood. Subset specified: CD45RA-negative fraction. The CDR3 coding sequence is TGTGCCAGCAGTGACCGCGGGGGGGGATCAGAGACCCAGTACTTC. Its protein product is CASSDRGGGSETQYF.